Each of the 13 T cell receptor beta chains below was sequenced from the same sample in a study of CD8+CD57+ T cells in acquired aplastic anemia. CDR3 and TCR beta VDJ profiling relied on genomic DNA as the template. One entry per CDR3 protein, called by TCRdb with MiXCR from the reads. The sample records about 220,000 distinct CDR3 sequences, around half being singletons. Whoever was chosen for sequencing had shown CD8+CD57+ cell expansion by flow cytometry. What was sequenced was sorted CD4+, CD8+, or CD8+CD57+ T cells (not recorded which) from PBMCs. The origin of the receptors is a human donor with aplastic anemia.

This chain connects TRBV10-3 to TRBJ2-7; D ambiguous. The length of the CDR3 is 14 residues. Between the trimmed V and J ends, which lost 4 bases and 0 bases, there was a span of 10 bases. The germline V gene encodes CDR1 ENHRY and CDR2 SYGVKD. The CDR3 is CAISVGQSSYEQYF. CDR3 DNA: TGTGCCATCAGTGTCGGGCAGAGCTCCTACGAGCAGTACTTC.

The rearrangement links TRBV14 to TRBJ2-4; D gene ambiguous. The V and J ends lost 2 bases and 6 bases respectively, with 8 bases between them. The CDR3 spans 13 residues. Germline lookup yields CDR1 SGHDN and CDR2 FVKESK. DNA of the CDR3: TGTGCCAGCAGCCAAATAGATGGAAACATTCAGTACTTC. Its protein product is CASSQIDGNIQYF.

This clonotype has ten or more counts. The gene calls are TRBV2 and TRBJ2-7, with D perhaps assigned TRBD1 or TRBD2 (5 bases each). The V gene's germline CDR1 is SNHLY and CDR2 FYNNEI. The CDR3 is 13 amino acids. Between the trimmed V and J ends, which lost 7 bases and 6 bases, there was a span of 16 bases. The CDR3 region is CASISRGRPEQYF. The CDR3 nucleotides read TGTGCCAGCATAAGCCGGGGCCGTCCCGAGCAGTACTTC.

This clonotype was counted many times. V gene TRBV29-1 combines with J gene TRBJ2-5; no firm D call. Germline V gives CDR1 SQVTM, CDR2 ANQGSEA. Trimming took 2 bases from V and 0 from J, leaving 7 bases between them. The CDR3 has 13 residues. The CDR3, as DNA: TGCAGCGTTGAATCCAGGAACCAAGAGACCCAGTACTTC. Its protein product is CSVESRNQETQYF. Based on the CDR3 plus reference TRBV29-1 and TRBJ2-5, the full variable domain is SAVISQKPSRDICQRGTSLTIQCQVDSQVTMMFWYRQQPGQSLTLIATANQGSEATYESGFVIDKFPISRPNLTFSTLTVSNMSPEDSSIYLCSVESRNQETQYFGPGTRLLVL.

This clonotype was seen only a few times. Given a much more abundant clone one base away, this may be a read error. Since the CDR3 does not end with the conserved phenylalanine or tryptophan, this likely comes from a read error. CDR3 protein: CASSGGVMGEQFS. The CDR3 DNA reads as TGTGCCAGTAGCGGGGGAGTTATGGGTGAGCAGTTCTCC. The chain carries TRBV9 and TRBJ2-1, with TRBD2 matching over 9 bases. This CDR3 contains 13 residues. Germline V CDR1 and CDR2: SGDLS, YYNGEE.

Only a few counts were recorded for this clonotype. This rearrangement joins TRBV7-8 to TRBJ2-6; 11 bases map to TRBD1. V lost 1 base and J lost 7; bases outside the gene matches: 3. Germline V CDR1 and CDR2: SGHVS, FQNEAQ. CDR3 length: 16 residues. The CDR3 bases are TGTGCCAGCAGCTTAGAGGGACAGGGGGTAGCCAACGTCCTGACTTTC. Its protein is CASSLEGQGVANVLTF.

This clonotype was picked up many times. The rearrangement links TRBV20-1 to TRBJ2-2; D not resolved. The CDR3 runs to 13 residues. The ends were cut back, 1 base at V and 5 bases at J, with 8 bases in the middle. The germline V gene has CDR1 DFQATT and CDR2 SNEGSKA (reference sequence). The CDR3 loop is CSARGGWTGELFF. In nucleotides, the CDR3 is TGCAGTGCTAGAGGGGGATGGACCGGGGAGCTGTTTTTT.

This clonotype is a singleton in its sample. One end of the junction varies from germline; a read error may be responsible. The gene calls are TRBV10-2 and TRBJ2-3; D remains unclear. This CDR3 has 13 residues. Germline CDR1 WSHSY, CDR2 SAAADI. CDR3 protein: CASGETNTDTQYF. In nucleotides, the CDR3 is TGCGCCAGCGGTGAGACGAACACAGATACGCAGTATTTT.

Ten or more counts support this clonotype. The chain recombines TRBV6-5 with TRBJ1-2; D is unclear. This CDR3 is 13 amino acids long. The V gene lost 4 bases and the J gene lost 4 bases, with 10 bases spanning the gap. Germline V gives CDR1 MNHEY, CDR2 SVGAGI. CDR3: CASSWEWSYGYTF. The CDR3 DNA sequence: TGTGCCAGCAGTTGGGAGTGGAGCTATGGCTACACCTTC.

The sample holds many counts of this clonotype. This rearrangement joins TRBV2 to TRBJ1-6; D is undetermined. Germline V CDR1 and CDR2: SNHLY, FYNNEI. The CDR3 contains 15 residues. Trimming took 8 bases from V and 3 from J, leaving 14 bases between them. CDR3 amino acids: CASRTTVYYNSPLHF. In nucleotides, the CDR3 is TGTGCCAGCCGAACGACCGTCTACTATAATTCACCCCTCCACTTT. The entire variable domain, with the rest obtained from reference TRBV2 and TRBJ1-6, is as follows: EPEVTQTPSHQVTQMGQEVILRCVPISNHLYFYWYRQILGQKVEFLVSFYNNEISEKSEIFDDQFSVERPDGSNFTLKIRSTKLEDSAMYFCASRTTVYYNSPLHFGNGTRLTVT.

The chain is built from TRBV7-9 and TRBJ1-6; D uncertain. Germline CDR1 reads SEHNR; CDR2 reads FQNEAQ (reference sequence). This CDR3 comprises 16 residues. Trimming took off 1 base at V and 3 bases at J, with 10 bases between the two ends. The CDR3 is CASSLGRYGYNSPLHF. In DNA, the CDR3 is TGTGCCAGCAGCTTAGGCCGGTATGGCTATAATTCACCCCTCCACTTT.

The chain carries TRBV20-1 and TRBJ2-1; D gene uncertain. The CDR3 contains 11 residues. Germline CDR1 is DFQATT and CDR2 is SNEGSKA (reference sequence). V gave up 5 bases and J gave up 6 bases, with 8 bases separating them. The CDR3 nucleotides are TGCAGTGCTCAAAAAGGCAATGAGCAGTTCTTC. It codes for CSAQKGNEQFF.

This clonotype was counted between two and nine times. The CDR3 DNA reads TGCGCCAGCAGCCAGAGAGGGGATGGCCATAATTCACCCCTCCACTTT. Translation gives CASSQRGDGHNSPLHF. The V and J genes are TRBV5-1 and TRBJ1-6; weak D call: TRBD1 (5 bases). Trimming removed 4 bases at V and 5 bases at J, with 16 bases between. Per germline, CDR1 SGHRS and CDR2 YFSETQ. This CDR3 comprises 16 residues. The variable domain in full, completed from reference TRBV5-1 and TRBJ1-6, reads KAGVTQTPRYLIKTRGQQVTLSCSPISGHRSVSWYQQTPGQGLQFLFEYFSETQRNKGNFPGRFSGRQFSNSRSEMNVSTLELGDSALYLCASSQRGDGHNSPLHFGNGTRLTVT.